The rows below give T cell receptor beta chains drawn from one sample of a study of neurological immune-mediated disorders. TCRdb reanalysed the 5' RACE reads using MiXCR and keeps one entry per CDR3 protein. This table has roughly 31,000 distinct CDR3 sequences, approximately 20% appearing once. Sequenced: CD4+ T cells from blood. Source of these receptors: a man aged 50 to 60 with HTLV-1-associated myelopathy (HAM/TSP). Each CDR3 is given with its conserved first and last residue. D genes are given only for firm matches. Rows may omit the clone size; those that give it use once, few, many or a size class.

j_gene,abundance,v_gene,d_gene,CDR3nt,CDR3aa
TRBJ1-5,many,TRBV10-3,.,TGTGCCACGGGGGAGCGTGGGGCGGGCCAGCCCCAGCATTTT,CATGERGAGQPQHF
TRBJ2-7,.,TRBV20-1,.,TGCAGTGCTAGGAGATATGTGGGACTTCAAGTCGAGCAGTACTTC,CSARRYVGLQVEQYF
TRBJ1-5,few,TRBV12-3/TRBV12-4,TRBD1,TGTGCCAGCAGCAAAAATCCGGGACAGAGCAATCAGCCCCAGCATTTT,CASSKNPGQSNQPQHF
TRBJ1-6,many,TRBV11-2,.,TGTGCCAGCAGCTTACAACCCCAGCCTACTCATTCACCCCTCCACTTT,CASSLQPQPTHSPLHF
TRBJ2-7,many,TRBV20-1,TRBD2,TGCAGTGCTAAGAAGACTAGCGGGGGGGGTGAGCAGTACTTC,CSAKKTSGGGEQYF
TRBJ2-7,.,TRBV12-3/TRBV12-4,.,TGTGCCAGCAGTTTTCGGCGGGGCTCCTACGAGCAGTACTTC,CASSFRRGSYEQYF
TRBJ2-1,many,TRBV25-1,TRBD1,TGTGCCAGCAGTGAATGGGGACAGGGAGTGTTTTATGAGCAGTTCTTC,CASSEWGQGVFYEQFF
TRBJ1-4,many,TRBV7-9,.,TGTGCCAGCAGCTCCGAACGTACAACTAATGAAAAACTGTTTTTT,CASSSERTTNEKLFF
TRBJ2-5,few,TRBV5-5,.,TGTGCCAGCAGCAACCCCACGGCAGTCAGGGAGGAGACCCAGTACTTC,CASSNPTAVREETQYF
TRBJ1-1,many,TRBV5-8,.,TGTGCCAGCAGCCGCCGGCTGTCCACTGAAGCTTTCTTT,CASSRRLSTEAFF
TRBJ2-2,many,TRBV7-2,TRBD1,TGTGCCAGCAGCCGACAGGGGGCTGGGGCCGGGGAGCTGTTTTTT,CASSRQGAGAGELFF
TRBJ2-7,.,TRBV25-1,.,TGTGCCAGCAGTGAACCGAGCTCCTACGAGCAGTACTTC,CASSEPSSYEQYF
TRBJ2-2,.,TRBV12-3/TRBV12-4,.,TGTGCCAGCAGTTGGATGAACACCGGGGAGCTGTTTTTT,CASSWMNTGELFF
TRBJ2-7,few,TRBV7-9,.,TGTGCCAGCAGCTTAGCTGGTCCTAAGGAGCAGTACTTC,CASSLAGPKEQYF
TRBJ1-1,many,TRBV7-3,.,TGTGCCAGCAGCCCATCGGGGGGGAATGGGGCTGAAGCTTTCTTT,CASSPSGGNGAEAFF
TRBJ1-5,.,TRBV20-1,TRBD1,TGCAGTGCTTTGGACAGGGTTGGAGGTCAGCCCCAGCATTTT,CSALDRVGGQPQHF
TRBJ1-1,few,TRBV6-1,TRBD1,TGTGCCAGCAGTTATGACAGGGCCAGGAACACTGAAGCTTTCTTT,CASSYDRARNTEAFF
TRBJ1-5,many,TRBV7-2,.,TGTGCCAGCAGCTTAATGGATAGGAATCAGCCCCAGCATTTT,CASSLMDRNQPQHF
TRBJ2-1,many,TRBV5-1,TRBD2,TGCGCCAGCAGCTTGGTGCCGGGGGGGCCCTACAATGAGCAGTTCTTC,CASSLVPGGPYNEQFF
TRBJ2-1,many,TRBV20-1,.,TGCAGTGCTAGAGATGGGGCGGGCTCCTACAATGAGCAGTTCTTC,CSARDGAGSYNEQFF
TRBJ1-1,many,TRBV12-3/TRBV12-4,TRBD1,TGTGCCAGCAGTTACGGACAGGGGCGAATGAACACTGAAGCTTTCTTT,CASSYGQGRMNTEAFF
TRBJ2-5,many,TRBV10-2,.,TGCGCCAGCAGTGTACTCATTAGGGAGACCCAGTACTTC,CASSVLIRETQYF
TRBJ2-4,many,TRBV7-2,TRBD2,TGTGCCAGCAGCGCCAATGCGGGAGGGAGCAAAAACATTCAGTACTTC,CASSANAGGSKNIQYF
TRBJ2-1,once,TRBV7-6,.,TGTGCCAGCAGCTTATTAGTGGGAGTCAAATCCGATGAGCAGTTCTTC,CASSLLVGVKSDEQFF
TRBJ2-1,.,TRBV7-9,.,TGTGCCAGCAGCCAACTCCGCGACAATGAGCAGTTCTTC,CASSQLRDNEQFF
TRBJ1-2,many,TRBV5-1,.,TGCGCCAGCAGCCGGGACGGCCCTAACTATGGCTACACCTTC,CASSRDGPNYGYTF
TRBJ1-1,many,TRBV7-3,TRBD1,TGTGCCAGCAGCTCACAACAGGGGAGGAGGAGGACTGAAGCTTTCTTT,CASSSQQGRRRTEAFF
TRBJ1-3,.,TRBV20-1,.,TGCAGTGCTAGAAAGTCCTCAGAGGGAAACACCATATATTTT,CSARKSSEGNTIYF
TRBJ1-2,many,TRBV20-1,TRBD1,TGCAGTGCCCCGCAGGGGGGGACCTATGGCTACACCTTC,CSAPQGGTYGYTF
TRBJ1-1,many,TRBV5-1,.,TGCGCCAGCAGCTTTGCAGGCAACACTGAAGCTTTCTTT,CASSFAGNTEAFF
TRBJ1-6,.,TRBV7-3,TRBD1,TGTGCCAGCAGCACTACAGGGGGCCGGAATTCACCCCTCCACTTT,CASSTTGGRNSPLHF
TRBJ1-2,many,TRBV25-1,.,TGTGCCAGCAGTGAACCAGGGGAAGACTATGGCTACACCTTC,CASSEPGEDYGYTF
TRBJ2-7,many,TRBV5-5,.,TGTGCCAGCAGCTTGGTAGGCCGGGACGGTTACGAGCAGTACTTC,CASSLVGRDGYEQYF
TRBJ2-7,many,TRBV10-3,.,TGTGCCATCAGTGAGCGGGCCTACGAGCAGTACTTC,CAISERAYEQYF
TRBJ1-1,many,TRBV7-2,.,TGTGCCAGCAGCCCTATTATGGGGAACACTGAAGCTTTCTTT,CASSPIMGNTEAFF
TRBJ1-2,many,TRBV7-2,.,TGTGCCAGCAGCTTAGGAAAATATGGCTACACCTTC,CASSLGKYGYTF
TRBJ1-2,many,TRBV12-3/TRBV12-4,.,TGTGCCAGCAGTTTATGGGGGAGCTATGGCTACACCTTC,CASSLWGSYGYTF
TRBJ1-2,many,TRBV12-3/TRBV12-4,.,TGTGCCAGCAGTGTAGGATATGGCTACACCTTC,CASSVGYGYTF
TRBJ2-5,many,TRBV20-1,.,TGCAGTGCTAGAGGTCCGGGGGAAGGAGAGACCCAGTACTTC,CSARGPGEGETQYF
TRBJ1-1,.,TRBV11-2,TRBD1,TGTGCCAGCAGCCCCGGGACAGGGGTTCTGAACACTGAAGCTTTCTTT,CASSPGTGVLNTEAFF
TRBJ1-1,many,TRBV7-9,.,TGTGCCAGCAGCTTAGTAGGGGAGGAAGCTTTCTTT,CASSLVGEEAFF
TRBJ1-1,many,TRBV3-1,.,TGTGCCAGCAGGGAATTAACGAGGACTGAAGCTTTCTTT,CASRELTRTEAFF
TRBJ1-2,many,TRBV5-1,TRBD1,TGCGCCAGCAGCTACACCCCGTCGGCCAGGGGGTTTGGCTACACCTTC,CASSYTPSARGFGYTF
TRBJ2-2,many,TRBV7-6,.,TGTGCCAGCAGCCCCGCTTTCTGGGAACTCACCGGGGAGCTGTTTTTT,CASSPAFWELTGELFF
TRBJ1-1,many,TRBV7-3,.,TGTGCCAGCAGGCGGCAGGAATACACTGAAGCTTTCTTT,CASRRQEYTEAFF
TRBJ2-2,.,TRBV3-1,.,TGTGCCAGCAGCCAGCGGAGCACCGGGGAGCTGTTTTTT,CASSQRSTGELFF
TRBJ1-2,many,TRBV29-1,.,TGCAGCGTTGCCCACAGGAGTAATCTTAACTATGGCTACACCTTC,CSVAHRSNLNYGYTF
TRBJ2-1,.,TRBV20-1,TRBD2,TGCAGTGCCGCGGCGGGGGGAATCTACAATGAGCAGTTCTTC,CSAAAGGIYNEQFF
TRBJ2-5,many,TRBV5-1,.,TGCGCCAGCAGCTCGGGACGCATTAAGGGAGAGACCCAGTACTTC,CASSSGRIKGETQYF
TRBJ2-2,many,TRBV5-1,TRBD1,TGCGCCAGCAGCCGAGGGGGCTCGGCCGGGGAGCTGTTTTTT,CASSRGGSAGELFF
TRBJ2-6,many,TRBV12-3/TRBV12-4,TRBD2,TGTGCCAGCAGACATAGCGGGACCCCCTTGACCAACGTCCTGACTTTC,CASRHSGTPLTNVLTF
TRBJ1-1,.,TRBV20-1,.,TGCAGTGCTAGCGGGGGAACGGGTGCTTTCTTT,CSASGGTGAFF
TRBJ1-1,.,TRBV4-1,.,TGCGCCAGCAGCCAATGGTTATGGGGCACTGAAGCTTTCTTT,CASSQWLWGTEAFF
TRBJ1-2,many,TRBV5-1,TRBD1,TGCGCCAGCAGAAGTTCCGGGACAGGCTATAACTATGGCTACACCTTC,CASRSSGTGYNYGYTF
TRBJ2-3,many,TRBV3-1,TRBD2,TGTGCCAGCAGCCAAGGCCGGACTAGCGGGAGGGCAGATACGCAGTATTTT,CASSQGRTSGRADTQYF
TRBJ1-2,.,TRBV2,TRBD1,TGTGCCAGCACCGGGACAGGGATCTATGGCTACACCTTC,CASTGTGIYGYTF
TRBJ1-2,few,TRBV20-1,TRBD1,TGCAGTGCCAGCGAGCGACAGGGGCACTATGGCTACACCTTC,CSASERQGHYGYTF